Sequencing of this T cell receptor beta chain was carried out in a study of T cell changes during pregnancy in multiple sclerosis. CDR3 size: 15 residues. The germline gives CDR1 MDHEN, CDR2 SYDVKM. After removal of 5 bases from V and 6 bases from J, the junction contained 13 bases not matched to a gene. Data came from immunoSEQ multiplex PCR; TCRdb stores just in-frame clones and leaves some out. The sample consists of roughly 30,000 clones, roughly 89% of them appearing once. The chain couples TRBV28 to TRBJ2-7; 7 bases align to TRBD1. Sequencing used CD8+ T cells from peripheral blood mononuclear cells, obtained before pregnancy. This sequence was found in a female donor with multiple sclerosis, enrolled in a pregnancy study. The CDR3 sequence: CASSGDRAVRSEQYF. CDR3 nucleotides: TGTGCCAGCAGTGGAGACAGGGCGGTAAGGTCCGAGCAGTACTTC.